The 8 T cell receptor beta chains given below trace back to one sample, sequenced in a study of control samples from healthy donors and cancer patients. TCRdb's copy holds only in-frame clones and misses some; the assay was immunoSEQ multiplex PCR. Here the sample spans tens of thousands of clones, more than 75% being singletons. Material for sequencing was blood. All receptors derive from a man aged 50 to 59 in good health.

The V and J genes are TRBV19 and TRBJ2-1; the D gene is possibly TRBD1 (5 bases). CDR1 is LNHDA and CDR2 is SQIVND in the germline V gene (reference sequence). With 7 bases removed from V and 7 bases from J, the gap between germline ends came to 17 bases. This CDR3 region has 14 residues. CDR3 region: CASIKVGDSNEQFF. The CDR3, as DNA: TGTGCCAGTATCAAAGTAGGGGATTCAAATGAGCAGTTCTTC.

The chain links TRBV6-2 or TRBV6-3 to TRBJ1-4, with D possibly matching TRBD1 (5 bases). The CDR3 runs 13 residues. Per the germline V gene, CDR1 is MNHEY and CDR2 is SVGEGT. Trimming cost V 6 bases and J 6 bases, with 11 bases left between them. The CDR3 DNA reads TGTGCCAGCAGCCTGGGACGGGATGAAAAACTGTTTTTT. It specifies CASSLGRDEKLFF.

This chain links TRBV2 with TRBJ2-3, with 9 positions matching TRBD2. Germline loops: CDR1 SNHLY, CDR2 FYNNEI. This CDR3 is built from 16 residues. J lost 1 base, V lost 2 bases, and 4 bases had no gene match. The DNA for the CDR3 is TGTGCCAGCAGTGAAACGCCTAGCGGGGGCACAGATACGCAGTATTTT. Translated: CASSETPSGGTDTQYF.

V usage is TRBV5-6 and J usage is TRBJ2-1, with D tentatively TRBD1 (6 bases). Deletions cut 1 base from V and 6 bases from J, with 14 bases between. This CDR3 region has 15 residues. Germline values: CDR1 SGHDT, CDR2 YYEEEE. The CDR3 is CASSLLAGDRNEQFF. The CDR3 region has the DNA TGTGCCAGCAGCTTGTTGGCAGGGGATCGCAATGAGCAGTTCTTC.

V usage is TRBV5-1 and J usage is TRBJ1-1; 8 bases line up with TRBD1. Per germline, CDR1 SGHRS and CDR2 YFSETQ. Trimming removed 0 bases from V and 3 bases from J; junction bases left unmatched: 7. CDR3 length: 16 residues. The DNA of the CDR3 is TGCGCCAGCAGCTTGGGAGGACAGGGATTGGACACTGAAGCTTTCTTT. Its protein is CASSLGGQGLDTEAFF.

This clone was counted between two and nine times. This chain connects TRBV6-5 to TRBJ2-7; 8 bases are shared with TRBD1. The CDR3 totals 14 residues. Unmatched junction bases numbered 6, after V lost 6 bases and J lost 2 bases. Germline V gives CDR1 MNHEY, CDR2 SVGAGI. CDR3: CASRRPGQAYEQYF. In DNA, the CDR3 is TGTGCCAGCAGACGACCGGGACAGGCCTACGAGCAGTACTTC.

The rearrangement joins TRBV10-3 to TRBJ2-1; 7 nucleotides line up with TRBD2. V trimming: 4 bases; J trimming: 7 bases; junction bases outside the gene matches: 7. The CDR3 has 14 amino acids. Per the germline V gene, CDR1 is ENHRY and CDR2 is SYGVKD. The CDR3 spells CAISAGEGLNEQFF. CDR3 in DNA: TGTGCCATCAGTGCGGGGGAGGGTTTAAATGAGCAGTTCTTC.

The chain recombines TRBV5-4 with TRBJ2-1; 8 bases fit TRBD1. The germline gives CDR1 SGHNT, CDR2 YYREEE (reference sequence). The length of the CDR3 is 14 residues. The ends lost 4 bases at V and 4 bases at J; junction bases unmatched: 4. As DNA, the CDR3 is TGTGCCAGCAGCGACAGGGGTTTGTACAATGAGCAGTTCTTC. Translation gives CASSDRGLYNEQFF.